What follows is one TCR beta chain and its context. What it recognizes is unknown. RNA transcripts served as template for amplifying TCR beta CDR3 sequences. Second-round multiplex PCR came after first-round RT-PCR with HTBI primers. TCRdb re-called the multiplex PCR reads with MiXCR, one entry per CDR3 protein. Here the sample spans around 1,000,000 distinct CDR3 sequences, 35% to 40% being singletons. V lost 10 bases to trimming and J lost 5 bases, with 20 bases between them. Germline values: CDR1 WNHNN, CDR2 SYGVQD (reference sequence). The CDR3 sequence is 14 residues long. The sample comes from a study of Graves' ophthalmopathy and Graves' hyperthyroidism. Looking at the study overall: Stable hyperthyroidism meant no ophthalmopathy within 18 months of follow-up. Points from the study as a whole: Blood was where most expanded thyroid clonotypes above 0.001 frequency also turned up. Ophthalmopathy could be told apart from stable hyperthyroidism by a 13-signature model (about 88% sensitivity, approximately 81% specificity).

Orbital computed tomography, thyroid ultrasound, TRAb, serum thyroxine and clinical symptoms formed the basis of diagnosis. The receptor was derived from an adult man with Graves' hyperthyroidism. The source material was peripheral blood or thyroid tissue (not recorded which). This sequence joins TRBV10-1 and TRBJ1-2, with TRBD1 as a possible D gene (5 bases). CDR3 sequence reads: CAINPTGTGYGYTF. Here the CDR3 DNA reads TGCGCCATCAACCCCACCGGGACGGGATATGGCTACACCTTC.